This entry describes one TCR beta chain. The antigen is not known. This sample is part of a study of shared clonotypes between healthy human individuals. Notes on the study in general: Among donors, sharing of clonotypes was expected to be affected by sequencing depth.

Germline V gene sequence: CDR1 MNHEY, CDR2 SMNVEV (reference sequence). V shed 2 bases and J shed 0 bases, with 9 bases lying between them. The CDR3 contains 15 residues. The protocol was immunoSEQ multiplex PCR, while the TCRdb copy is restricted to in-frame clones and leaves out a portion. The table has fewer than 1.6 million clones, roughly 98.5% seen once. Nashville, Tennessee was home to all donors, each a Caucasian adult. V usage is TRBV27 and J usage is TRBJ2-3; D remains unclear. Sequencing was performed on naive CD4+ T cells sorted from blood. Subset given: CD45RA+ positively selected. The receptor was derived from a man aged 25 to 40 in good health. In DNA, the CDR3 is TGTGCCAGCAGTTTAGGTGACCTTAGCACAGATACGCAGTATTTT. Translation gives CASSLGDLSTDTQYF.